These 15 T cell receptor beta chains were all obtained from the same sample, sequenced in a study of blood T cell repertoires in COVID-19. This table comes from immunoSEQ multiplex PCR, and its TCRdb copy is limited to in-frame clones, with some not included. Of 85,000 to 110,000 clones listed, around 90% are singletons. Specimen: peripheral blood. Receptor source: an older woman with acute or convalescent COVID-19.

V usage is TRBV19 and J usage is TRBJ2-2; 8 positions match TRBD1. V gave up 7 bases and J gave up 4 bases; unmatched junction bases: 8. From germline, CDR1 is LNHDA and CDR2 SQIVND (reference sequence). The CDR3 contains 15 residues. CDR3 in DNA: TGTGCCAGTAATACAGGGGGAGGCGGCACCGGGGAGCTGTTTTTT. This sequence encodes CASNTGGGGTGELFF.

The rearrangement uses TRBV7-3 and TRBJ2-2; a possible D gene is TRBD2 (5 bases). The germline CDR1 and CDR2 sequences are SGHTA and FQGTGA. V was shortened by 5 bases and J by 4 bases, with 11 bases between the two germline ends. The CDR3 covers 14 residues. CDR3 protein: CASSTTSFTGELFF. The CDR3, as DNA: TGTGCCAGCAGCACCACTAGTTTCACCGGGGAGCTGTTTTTT.

V usage is TRBV7-2 and J usage is TRBJ2-3; 15 bases are shared with TRBD2. In germline, CDR1 is SGHTA, CDR2 FQGNSA. The ends lost 5 bases at V and 6 bases at J; junction bases unmatched: 6. This CDR3 region has 16 residues. The CDR3 reads CASSLGLAGGLDTQYF. CDR3 bases: TGTGCCAGCAGCCTCGGACTAGCGGGAGGGTTGGATACGCAGTATTTT. The full variable domain, its missing parts supplied by reference TRBV7-2 and TRBJ2-3, is GAGVSQSPSNKVTEKGKDVELRCDPISGHTALYWYRQSLGQGLEFLIYFQGNSAPDKSGLPSDRFSAERTGGSVSTLTIQRTQQEDSAVYLCASSLGLAGGLDTQYFGPGTRLTVL.

The rearrangement joins TRBV7-8 to TRBJ1-1, with D possibly being TRBD1 (6 bases). This CDR3 has 13 amino acids. Germline CDR1 and CDR2: SGHVS and FQNEAQ. The DNA of the CDR3 is TGTGTGCAGACGAACAGGGCGGGCACTGAAGCTTTCTTT. Residues: CVQTNRAGTEAFF. The full variable domain, its missing parts supplied by reference TRBV7-8 and TRBJ1-1, is GAGVSQSPRYKVAKRGQDVALRCDPISGHVSLFWYQQALGQGPEFLTYFQNEAQLDKSGLPSDRFFAERPEGSVSTLKIQRTQQEDSAVYLCVQTNRAGTEAFFGQGTRLTVV.

This clone showed up just a few times. This CDR3 reads CASSVGGLAPQETQYF. Written as DNA, the CDR3 is TGTGCCAGCAGCGTAGGGGGACTAGCGCCACAAGAGACCCAGTACTTC. V gene TRBV9 combines with J gene TRBJ2-5; 10 nucleotides align to TRBD2. J gave up 2 bases and V 0 bases, and 4 bases lay outside the gene matches. The CDR3 length is 16 residues. Germline-derived CDR1 and CDR2 are SGDLS and YYNGEE.

V gene TRBV11-3 combines with J gene TRBJ2-3; TRBD1 matches at 10 bases. Germline loops: CDR1 SGHNT, CDR2 YENEEA. The J segment lost 6 bases and the V segment lost 5 bases, leaving 5 bases of the junction unmatched. The CDR3 length is 14 residues. This chain's CDR3 is CASSPGTGADTQYF. CDR3 nucleotide sequence: TGTGCCAGCAGCCCCGGGACAGGGGCCGATACGCAGTATTTT.

The chain joins TRBV19 to TRBJ1-2; 8 nucleotides match TRBD1. CDR1 and CDR2 from the germline V gene are LNHDA and SQIVND (reference sequence). The CDR3 has 13 amino acids. Losses at the gene ends were 6 bases for V and 4 bases for J; bases not matched to a gene: 4. CDR3 in DNA: TGTGCCAGTAGCCCCGGGACAGGCTATGGCTACACCTTC. Protein product: CASSPGTGYGYTF.

The chain recombines TRBV5-5 with TRBJ2-1; D not certain. V shed 3 bases and J shed 5 bases, with 9 bases lying between them. Germline V lookup: CDR1 SGHKS, CDR2 YYEKEE (reference sequence). This CDR3 spans 13 amino acids. The CDR3 DNA follows: TGTGCCAGCAGCTCCTTCCTTGACAATGAGCAGTTCTTC. Residues: CASSSFLDNEQFF.

The V call is TRBV4-1, the J call TRBJ2-2, with a weak D call TRBD2 (6 bases). There are 16 residues in the CDR3. Trimming took 0 bases from V and 11 from J, leaving 19 bases between them. Germline CDR1 is MGHRA and CDR2 is YSYEKL. CDR3 amino acids: CASSQDLGTSAAELFF. CDR3 nucleotides: TGCGCCAGCAGCCAAGATCTTGGGACTTCAGCGGCCGAGCTGTTTTTT.

The rearrangement uses TRBV12-3 or TRBV12-4 and TRBJ1-1; tentatively, D is TRBD1 (5 bases). This CDR3 comprises 13 residues. V dropped 5 bases and J dropped 5 bases, with 12 bases sitting between them. CDR3 sequence (DNA): TGTGCCAGCAGTCTACAGGAGGGGACTGAAGCTTTCTTT. Protein product: CASSLQEGTEAFF.

The chain recombines TRBV19 with TRBJ1-2, with D possibly TRBD1 on 6 matching bases. Trimming removed 4 bases from V and 7 bases from J, with 19 bases in between. Germline V CDR1 and CDR2: LNHDA, SQIVND (reference sequence). There are 15 residues in the CDR3. The CDR3 loop reads CASSTDLTTGGGYTF. As DNA, the CDR3 is TGTGCCAGTAGTACCGATCTCACGACAGGCGGTGGCTACACCTTC.

This chain joins TRBV14 and TRBJ1-2, with D maybe TRBD1 (5 bases). Germline CDR1 reads SGHDN; CDR2 reads FVKESK. The CDR3 has 14 residues. V was trimmed by 4 bases and J by 2 bases, leaving 11 bases between them. The CDR3 is CASSPLDKNYGYTF. In DNA, the CDR3 is TGTGCCAGCAGCCCCCTGGACAAAAACTATGGCTACACCTTC.

Points on this clone: The sample has other DNA sequences that encode this CDR3 too. The J gene is TRBJ1-5, the V gene TRBV6-1, with TRBD1 matching 8 bases. The CDR3 covers 15 residues. Trimming removed 2 bases from V and 7 bases from J; junction bases left unmatched: 7. From germline, CDR1 is MNHNS and CDR2 SASEGT. The CDR3 protein is CASSESGQGGQPQHF. CDR3 sequence (DNA): TGTGCCAGCAGTGAATCAGGACAGGGAGGGCAGCCCCAGCATTTT.

The V gene is TRBV27, the J gene TRBJ1-5; D call uncertain. Germline CDR1 and CDR2: MNHEY and SMNVEV (reference sequence). The CDR3 runs to 14 residues. Deletions cut 2 bases from V and 0 bases from J, with 5 bases between. The CDR3 loop reads CASSLAGSNQPQHF. The CDR3 DNA is TGTGCCAGCAGTTTAGCGGGTAGCAATCAGCCCCAGCATTTT.

V is TRBV7-3 and J is TRBJ2-3; 11 bases fit TRBD2. The CDR3 has 16 residues. V gave up 4 bases and J gave up 5 bases; unmatched junction bases: 8. CDR1 SGHTA and CDR2 FQGTGA come from the germline V gene. The CDR3 coding sequence is TGTGCCAGCAGCTCGTCTCTAGCGGGAGGTGGAGATACGCAGTATTTT. Protein: CASSSSLAGGGDTQYF.